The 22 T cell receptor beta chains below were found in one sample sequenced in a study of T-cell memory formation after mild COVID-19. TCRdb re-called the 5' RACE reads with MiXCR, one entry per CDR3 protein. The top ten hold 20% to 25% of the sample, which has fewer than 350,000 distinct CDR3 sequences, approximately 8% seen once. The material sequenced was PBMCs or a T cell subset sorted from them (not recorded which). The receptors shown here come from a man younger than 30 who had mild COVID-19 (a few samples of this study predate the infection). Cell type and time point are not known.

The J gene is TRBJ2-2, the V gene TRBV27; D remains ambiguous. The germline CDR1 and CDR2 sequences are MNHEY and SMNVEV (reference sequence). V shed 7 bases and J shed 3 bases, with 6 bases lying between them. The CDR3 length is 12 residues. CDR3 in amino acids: CASKQYTGELFF. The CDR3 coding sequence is TGTGCCAGCAAACAATACACCGGGGAGCTGTTTTTT.

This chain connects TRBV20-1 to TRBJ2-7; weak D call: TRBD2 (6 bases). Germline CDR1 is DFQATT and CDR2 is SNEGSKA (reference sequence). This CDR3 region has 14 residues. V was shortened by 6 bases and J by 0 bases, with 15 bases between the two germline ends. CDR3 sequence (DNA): TGCAGTGCCCTCCGGGCGGGGAGCTCCTACGAGCAGTACGTC. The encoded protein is CSALRAGSSYEQYV.

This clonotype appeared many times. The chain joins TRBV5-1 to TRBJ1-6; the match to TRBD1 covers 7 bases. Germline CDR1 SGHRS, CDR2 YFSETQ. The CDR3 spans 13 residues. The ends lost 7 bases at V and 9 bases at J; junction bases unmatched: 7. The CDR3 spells CASRDRAVSPLHF. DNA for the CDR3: TGCGCCAGCCGAGACAGGGCTGTTTCACCCCTCCACTTT.

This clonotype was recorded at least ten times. In DNA form, the CDR3 reads TGTGCCAGCAGTTTTCAGAGGGGCGAGCAGTACGTC. As protein: CASSFQRGEQYV. The gene calls are TRBV12-3 or TRBV12-4 and TRBJ2-7; D may be TRBD1 or TRBD2 (5 bases each). CDR3 length equals 12 residues. Trimming removed 3 bases from V and 6 bases from J, with 9 bases in between.

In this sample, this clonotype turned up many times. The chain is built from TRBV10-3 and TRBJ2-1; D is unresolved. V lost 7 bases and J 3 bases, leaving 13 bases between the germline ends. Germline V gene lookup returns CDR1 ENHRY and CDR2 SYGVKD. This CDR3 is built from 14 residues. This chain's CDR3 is CAITYSDIYNEQFF. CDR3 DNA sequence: TGTGCCATCACCTATAGTGATATCTACAATGAGCAGTTCTTC.

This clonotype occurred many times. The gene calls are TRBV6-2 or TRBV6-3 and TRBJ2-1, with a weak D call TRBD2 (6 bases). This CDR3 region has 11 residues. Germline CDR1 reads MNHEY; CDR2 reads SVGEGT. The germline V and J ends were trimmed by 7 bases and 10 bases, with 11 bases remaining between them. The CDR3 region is CASNGGVEQFF. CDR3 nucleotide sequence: TGTGCCAGCAACGGGGGAGTCGAGCAGTTCTTC.

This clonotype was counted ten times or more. CDR3 protein: CASSWSGTGSYEQYF. The CDR3 DNA follows: TGTGCCAGCAGCTGGTCCGGGACAGGGTCATACGAGCAGTACTTC. The chain combines TRBV7-2 with TRBJ2-7, with TRBD1 matching 9 bases. V lost 4 bases to trimming and J lost 4 bases; unmatched junction nucleotides: 8. Germline CDR1 is SGHTA and CDR2 is FQGNSA. This CDR3 is 15 amino acids long.

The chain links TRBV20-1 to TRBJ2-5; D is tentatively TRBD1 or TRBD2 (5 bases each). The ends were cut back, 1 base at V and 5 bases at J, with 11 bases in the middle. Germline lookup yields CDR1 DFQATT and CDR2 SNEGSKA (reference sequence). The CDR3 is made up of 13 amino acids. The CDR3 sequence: CSARGLGTETQYF. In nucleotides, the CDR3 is TGCAGTGCTAGAGGTTTGGGGACGGAGACCCAGTACTTC.

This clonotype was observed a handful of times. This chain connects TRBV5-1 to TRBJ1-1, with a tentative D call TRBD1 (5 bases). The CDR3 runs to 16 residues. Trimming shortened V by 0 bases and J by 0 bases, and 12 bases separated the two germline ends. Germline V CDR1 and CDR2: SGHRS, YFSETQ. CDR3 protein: CASSLAIGGMNTEAFF. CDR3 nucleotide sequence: TGCGCCAGCAGCTTGGCCATTGGGGGGATGAACACTGAAGCTTTCTTT.

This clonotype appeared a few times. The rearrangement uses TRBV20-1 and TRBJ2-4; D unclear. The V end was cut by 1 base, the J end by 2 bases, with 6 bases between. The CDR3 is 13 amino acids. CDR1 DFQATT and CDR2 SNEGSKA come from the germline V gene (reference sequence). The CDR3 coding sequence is TGCAGTGCTAGAGTGGAAACCAAAAACATTCAGTACTTC. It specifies CSARVETKNIQYF.

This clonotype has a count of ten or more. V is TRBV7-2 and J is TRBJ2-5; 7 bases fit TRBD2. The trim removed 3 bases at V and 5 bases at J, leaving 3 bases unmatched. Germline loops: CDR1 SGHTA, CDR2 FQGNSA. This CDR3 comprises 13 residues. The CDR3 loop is CASSFGDYETQYF. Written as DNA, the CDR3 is TGTGCCAGCAGCTTCGGGGACTACGAGACCCAGTACTTC. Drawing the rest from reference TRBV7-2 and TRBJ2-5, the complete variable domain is GAGVSQSPSNKVTEKGKDVELRCDPISGHTALYWYRQSLGQGLEFLIYFQGNSAPDKSGLPSDRFSAERTGGSVSTLTIQRTQQEDSAVYLCASSFGDYETQYFGPGTRLLVL.

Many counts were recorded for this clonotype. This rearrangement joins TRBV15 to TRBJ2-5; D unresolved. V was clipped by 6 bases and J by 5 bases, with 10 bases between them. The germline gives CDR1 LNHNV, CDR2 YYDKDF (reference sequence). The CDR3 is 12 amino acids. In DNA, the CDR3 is TGTGCCACCAGGGCCACCGCGGAGACCCAGTACTTC. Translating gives CATRATAETQYF.

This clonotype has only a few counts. The CDR3 DNA sequence: TGTGCCAGCAGCCTCCTACCAGAGAACACTGAAGCTTTCTTT. Translated: CASSLLPENTEAFF. The chain couples TRBV7-9 to TRBJ1-1; D is unresolved. This CDR3 comprises 14 residues. V gave up 5 bases and J gave up 1 base, with 11 bases separating them. Germline V gene sequence: CDR1 SEHNR, CDR2 FQNEAQ (reference sequence). Together with reference TRBV7-9 and TRBJ1-1, the CDR3 gives the full variable domain: DTGVSQNPRHKITKRGQNVTFRCDPISEHNRLYWYRQTLGQGPEFLTYFQNEAQLEKSRLLSDRFSAERPKGSFSTLEIQRTEQGDSAMYLCASSLLPENTEAFFGQGTRLTVV.

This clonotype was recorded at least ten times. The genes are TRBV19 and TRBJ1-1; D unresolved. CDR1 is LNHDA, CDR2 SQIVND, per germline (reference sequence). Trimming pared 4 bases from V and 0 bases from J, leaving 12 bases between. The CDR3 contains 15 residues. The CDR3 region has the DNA TGTGCCAGTAGTACCGGACGGACGGTGAACACTGAAGCTTTCTTT. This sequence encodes CASSTGRTVNTEAFF. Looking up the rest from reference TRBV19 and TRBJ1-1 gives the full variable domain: DGGITQSPKYLFRKEGQNVTLSCEQNLNHDAMYWYRQDPGQGLRLIYYSQIVNDFQKGDIAEGYSVSREKKESFPLTVTSAQKNPTAFYLCASSTGRTVNTEAFFGQGTRLTVV.

The CDR3 DNA follows: TGTGCCAGCAGTCCGGGGACAGGGGCGGCAAATGAGCAGTTCTTC. Translation gives CASSPGTGAANEQFF. This rearrangement joins TRBV12-3 or TRBV12-4 to TRBJ2-1; 10 bases match TRBD1. The CDR3 sequence is 15 residues long. V was pared by 5 bases and J by 7 bases, with 8 bases of the junction left unmatched.

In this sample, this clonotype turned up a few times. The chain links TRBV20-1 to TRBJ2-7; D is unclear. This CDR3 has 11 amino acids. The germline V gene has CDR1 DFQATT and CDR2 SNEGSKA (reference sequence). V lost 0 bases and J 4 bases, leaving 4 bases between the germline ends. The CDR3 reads CSAREKYEQYV. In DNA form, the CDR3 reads TGCAGTGCTAGAGAGAAATACGAGCAGTACGTC.

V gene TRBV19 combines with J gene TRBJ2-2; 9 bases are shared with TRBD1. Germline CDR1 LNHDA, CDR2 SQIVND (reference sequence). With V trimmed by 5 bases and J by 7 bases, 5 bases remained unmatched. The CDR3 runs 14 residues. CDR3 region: CASSVQGANGELFF. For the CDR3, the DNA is TGTGCCAGTAGTGTACAGGGGGCTAACGGGGAGCTGTTTTTT.

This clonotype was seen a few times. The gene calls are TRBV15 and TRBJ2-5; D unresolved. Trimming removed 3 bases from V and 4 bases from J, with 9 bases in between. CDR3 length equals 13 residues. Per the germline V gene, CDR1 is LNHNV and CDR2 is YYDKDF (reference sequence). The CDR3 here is CATSRVYVETQYF. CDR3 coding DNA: TGTGCCACCAGCAGGGTGTATGTAGAGACCCAGTACTTC.

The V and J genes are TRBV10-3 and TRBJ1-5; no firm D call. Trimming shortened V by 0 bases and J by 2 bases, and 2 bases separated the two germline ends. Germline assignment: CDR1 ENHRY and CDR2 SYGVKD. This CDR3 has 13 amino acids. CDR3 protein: CAISESGNQPQHF. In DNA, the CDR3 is TGTGCCATCAGTGAGTCGGGCAATCAGCCCCAGCATTTT.

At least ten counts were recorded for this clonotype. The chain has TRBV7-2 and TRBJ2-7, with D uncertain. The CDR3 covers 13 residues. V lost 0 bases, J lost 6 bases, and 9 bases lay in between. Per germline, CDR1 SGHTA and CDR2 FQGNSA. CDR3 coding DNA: TGTGCCAGCAGCTTAGCGCAAGCCGGCGAGCAGTACTTC. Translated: CASSLAQAGEQYF.

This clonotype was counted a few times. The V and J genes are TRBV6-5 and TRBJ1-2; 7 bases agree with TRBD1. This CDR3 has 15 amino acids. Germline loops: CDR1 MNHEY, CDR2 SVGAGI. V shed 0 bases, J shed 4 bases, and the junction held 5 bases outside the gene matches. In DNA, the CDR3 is TGTGCCAGCAGTTACTCGGACAGGCCCCCCTATGGCTACACCTTC. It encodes CASSYSDRPPYGYTF.

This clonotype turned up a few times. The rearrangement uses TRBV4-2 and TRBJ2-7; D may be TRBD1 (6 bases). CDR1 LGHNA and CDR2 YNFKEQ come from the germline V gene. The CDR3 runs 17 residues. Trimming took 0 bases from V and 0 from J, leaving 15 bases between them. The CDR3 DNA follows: TGTGCCAGCAGCCAAGATGAGGCAGGGGCCCTCTCCTACGAGCAGTACTTC. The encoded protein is CASSQDEAGALSYEQYF.